One and the same sample provided the 8 T cell receptor beta chains below, sequenced in a study of cytomegalovirus exposure and HLA in healthy donors (dated by TCRdb to about 2017). The method was the immunoSEQ multiplex PCR assay. The multiplex PCR relied on a mix of 60 forward primers for TCR Vbeta segments and 13 reverse primers for TCR Jbeta segments. TCRdb re-hosts the immuneACCESS table, in-frame sequences only. Its copies lack some clones; in the studies checked, an unresolved V gene accounts for under half of them, and the cause for the rest is not known. The sample table shows over 150,000 clones, and about 68% are seen once. Together, the top ten hold about 2% of the sample. Source material: PBMCs. Receptor source: a man aged 25-45 years in good health and CMV-seronegative.

On this clone itself: Other nucleotide sequences from this sample produce the same CDR3. The genes are TRBV6-1 and TRBJ1-6; D ambiguous. The V gene lost 3 bases and the J gene lost 8 bases, with 17 bases spanning the gap. This CDR3 is 16 amino acids long. Germline loops: CDR1 MNHNS, CDR2 SASEGT. The CDR3 nucleotides are TGTGCCAGCAGTGAGCCAGGCCGGACTTGGGATTCACCCCTCCACTTT. Its translation is CASSEPGRTWDSPLHF.

The chain combines TRBV18 with TRBJ2-7; D is undetermined. Trimming removed 6 bases at V and 2 bases at J, with 8 bases between. Germline V lookup: CDR1 KGHSH, CDR2 LQKENI. The CDR3 has 12 amino acids. The CDR3 sequence: CASSRVPYEQYF. The CDR3 region has the DNA TGTGCCAGCTCCCGGGTCCCCTACGAGCAGTACTTC.

DNA of the CDR3: TGTGCCAGCGGGGACAGGGGCGAAAAACTGTTTTTT. It yields the protein CASGDRGEKLFF. The genes are TRBV6-6 and TRBJ1-4; 10 bases are a match to TRBD1. Germline V lookup: CDR1 MNHNY, CDR2 SVGAGI (reference sequence). CDR3 length: 12 residues. After removal of 8 bases from V and 8 bases from J, the junction contained 2 bases not matched to a gene.

The chain carries TRBV30 and TRBJ2-1; 8 bases align to TRBD2. J gave up 12 bases and V 0 bases, and 10 bases lay outside the gene matches. The CDR3 sequence is 14 residues long. Germline V gives CDR1 GTSNPN, CDR2 SVGIG (reference sequence). CDR3 loop: CAWSVRSGGRRQFF. The CDR3 coding sequence is TGTGCCTGGAGTGTAAGAAGCGGGGGCCGCCGGCAGTTCTTC. Combining the CDR3 with reference TRBV30 and TRBJ2-1 gives the whole variable domain SQTIHQWPATLVQPVGSPLSLECTVEGTSNPNLYWYRQAAGRGLQLLFYSVGIGQISSEVPQNLSASRPQDRQFILSSKKLLLSDSGFYLCAWSVRSGGRRQFFGPGTRLTVL.

About this clone: Other DNA sequences of this sample code for an identical CDR3. V and J are TRBV6-1 and TRBJ1-4, with D hard to call. The CDR3 covers 14 residues. CDR1 MNHNS and CDR2 SASEGT come from the germline V gene. V shed 6 bases and J shed 2 bases, with 10 bases lying between them. For the CDR3, the DNA is TGTGCCAGCAGCGGAGGTCGGACTAATGAAAAACTGTTTTTT. Its protein is CASSGGRTNEKLFF.

The chain couples TRBV7-9 to TRBJ2-1; 13 nucleotides match TRBD2. Germline V CDR1 and CDR2: SEHNR, FQNEAQ (reference sequence). Trimming cost V 4 bases and J 11 bases; bases outside gene matches: 8. The CDR3 is made up of 15 amino acids. The CDR3 region is CASSSGTSGKNKQFF. The CDR3 DNA reads TGTGCCAGCAGCTCAGGGACTAGCGGGAAAAATAAGCAGTTCTTC.

This clone was seen more than once but under ten times. This chain links TRBV4-1 with TRBJ2-1; TRBD2 is a possible D gene (5 bases). V gave up 0 bases and J gave up 0 bases, with 9 bases separating them. The CDR3 contains 16 residues. Germline loops: CDR1 MGHRA, CDR2 YSYEKL. CDR3 amino acids: CASSQERRVSYNEQFF. In DNA, the CDR3 is TGCGCCAGCAGCCAAGAACGGCGGGTCTCCTACAATGAGCAGTTCTTC.

Regarding this clone: The sample holds other DNA sequences that translate to the same CDR3. The chain uses TRBV6-5 and TRBJ1-1, with D uncertain. There are 14 residues in the CDR3. The germline V and J ends were trimmed by 0 bases and 2 bases, with 7 bases remaining between them. CDR1 MNHEY and CDR2 SVGAGI come from the germline V gene. This chain's CDR3 is CASSYSGLNTEAFF. CDR3 nucleotide sequence: TGTGCCAGCAGTTACTCAGGACTCAACACTGAAGCTTTCTTT.